A single sample gave rise to the 20 T cell receptor beta chains below, sequenced in a study of technical replicates of blood from a few donors. The data were produced by immunoSEQ multiplex PCR, yet TCRdb's version contains in-frame clones alone and is incomplete. This sample yields about 84,000 clones, of which 95% to 98% are seen a single time; less than 0.2% belongs to the top ten. The specimen was T cells isolated from PBMCs. Source of these receptors: a human donor in good health.

In DNA, the CDR3 is TGTGCCAGCAGCGTAGCAGAAGGGACTAGCGGGAGGGCCACAGATACGCAGTATTTT. Its protein product is CASSVAEGTSGRATDTQYF. The chain couples TRBV9 to TRBJ2-3; 16 bases are a match to TRBD2. With 0 bases clipped from V and 2 bases from J, the junction kept 6 bases outside the gene matches. Germline V CDR1 and CDR2: SGDLS, YYNGEE. The CDR3 is 19 amino acids. The full variable domain, with the rest looked up from reference TRBV9 and TRBJ2-3, is DSGVTQTPKHLITATGQRVTLRCSPRSGDLSVYWYQQSLDQGLQFLIQYYNGEERAKGNILERFSAQQFPDLHSELNLSSLELGDSALYFCASSVAEGTSGRATDTQYFGPGTRLTVL.

V is TRBV28 and J is TRBJ1-3; D unclear. The CDR3 is made up of 16 amino acids. Germline V gene data show CDR1 as MDHEN and CDR2 as SYDVKM. V lost 6 bases and J 0 bases, leaving 15 bases between the germline ends. The CDR3 DNA reads as TGTGCCAGCAGCTCCGCTCGCCTAAACTCTGGAAACACCATATATTTT. Translated: CASSSARLNSGNTIYF. Variable domain in full (rest from reference TRBV28 and TRBJ1-3): DVKVTQSSRYLVKRTGEKVFLECVQDMDHENMFWYRQDPGLGLRLIYFSYDVKMKEKGDIPEGYSVSREKKERFSLILESASTNQTSMYLCASSSARLNSGNTIYFGEGSWLTVV.

This chain connects TRBV5-1 to TRBJ2-7; D is ambiguous. The germline gives CDR1 SGHRS, CDR2 YFSETQ. The germline V and J ends were trimmed by 2 bases and 4 bases, with 7 bases remaining between them. The CDR3 sequence is 12 residues long. CDR3: CASSFTEYEQYF. The CDR3, as DNA: TGCGCCAGCAGCTTCACAGAATACGAGCAGTACTTC.

The chain recombines TRBV4-1 with TRBJ2-7, with 11 bases identical to TRBD2. V lost 6 bases and J lost 5; bases outside the gene matches: 6. The CDR3 totals 14 residues. Germline CDR1 reads MGHRA; CDR2 reads YSYEKL. In DNA, the CDR3 is TGCGCCAGCAGGGTACTAGCGGGAGTGGACGAGCAGTACTTC. Protein sequence: CASRVLAGVDEQYF.

The chain has TRBV7-9 and TRBJ1-4; D gene ambiguous. With 4 bases removed from V and 4 bases from J, the gap between germline ends came to 10 bases. The CDR3 contains 14 residues. The germline gives CDR1 SEHNR, CDR2 FQNEAQ (reference sequence). The CDR3 region has the DNA TGTGCCAGCAGCTCGACTACGGTTAATGAAAAACTGTTTTTT. Translation: CASSSTTVNEKLFF.

The DNA of the CDR3 is TGTGCCAGTAGTAATCGGGGGATCGCTGAAGCTTTCTTT. As protein: CASSNRGIAEAFF. V gene TRBV19 combines with J gene TRBJ1-1, with D possibly TRBD1 on 5 matching bases. CDR1 is LNHDA and CDR2 is SQIVND in the germline V gene (reference sequence). CDR3 length: 13 amino acids. Trimming left V 4 bases short and J 6 bases short, with 12 bases between.

The chain couples TRBV5-4 to TRBJ2-5; 7 bases agree with TRBD1. In germline, CDR1 is SGHNT, CDR2 YYREEE (reference sequence). V was clipped by 6 bases and J by 2 bases; unmatched bases: 4. The CDR3 loop spans 13 amino acids. The CDR3 loop is CASTWTGQETQYF. The CDR3, as DNA: TGTGCCAGCACGTGGACAGGACAAGAGACCCAGTACTTC.

The V call is TRBV10-3, the J call TRBJ2-5; 9 positions agree with TRBD1. Germline assignment: CDR1 ENHRY and CDR2 SYGVKD. The length of the CDR3 is 14 residues. V lost 2 bases, J lost 3 bases, and 1 base stayed unmatched. CDR3: CAISEGDREETQYF. The CDR3 nucleotides read TGTGCCATCAGTGAGGGGGACAGGGAAGAGACCCAGTACTTC.

This clone was seen only once. J is TRBJ2-5 and V is TRBV29-1; 7 bases agree with TRBD2. Germline trimming cut 0 bases from V and 2 bases from J; bases unmatched to any gene: 3. This CDR3 is 14 amino acids long. The germline V gene encodes CDR1 SQVTM and CDR2 ANQGSEA. The CDR3 loop is CSVEEGGKQETQYF. For the CDR3, the DNA is TGCAGCGTTGAAGAGGGGGGGAAACAAGAGACCCAGTACTTC.

This clone was seen a single time. The chain links TRBV4-1 to TRBJ2-2, with D possibly matching TRBD2 (5 bases). Germline assignment: CDR1 MGHRA and CDR2 YSYEKL. Trimming shortened V by 1 base and J by 5 bases, and 20 bases separated the two germline ends. The CDR3 spans 18 residues. CDR3: CASSQGFGELSPTGELFF. The CDR3 DNA reads TGCGCCAGCAGCCAAGGCTTCGGGGAATTAAGCCCGACCGGGGAGCTGTTTTTT.

This chain joins TRBV6-6 and TRBJ1-2; TRBD1 matches 9 bases. V dropped 6 bases and J dropped 7; count of bases not matched to a gene: 6. There are 13 residues in the CDR3. Germline V CDR1 and CDR2: MNHNY, SVGAGI (reference sequence). In nucleotides, the CDR3 is TGTGCCAGCAGGCCCGGGACAGGGACTGGCTACACCTTC. Translated: CASRPGTGTGYTF.

The CDR3 loop is CASKVVEGPVGELFF. The CDR3 DNA reads TGTGCCAGTAAGGTAGTGGAGGGCCCGGTCGGGGAGCTGTTTTTT. The chain links TRBV19 to TRBJ2-2, with D possibly TRBD2 on 6 matching bases. In germline, CDR1 is LNHDA, CDR2 SQIVND (reference sequence). The CDR3 runs to 15 residues. V was clipped by 7 bases and J by 7 bases, with 19 bases between them.

The chain has TRBV11-2 and TRBJ2-1, with D unclear. The V gene lost 5 bases and the J gene lost 5 bases, with 10 bases spanning the gap. The germline V gene encodes CDR1 SGHAT and CDR2 FQNNGV. This CDR3 is built from 13 residues. CDR3 in amino acids: CASSPMLDNEQFF. The CDR3 DNA reads TGTGCCAGCAGCCCTATGTTGGACAATGAGCAGTTCTTC.

This clone was picked up one time. The chain carries TRBV6-6 and TRBJ2-7, with a tentative D call TRBD1 (7 bases). The CDR3 is 13 residues long. Germline V lookup: CDR1 MNHNY, CDR2 SVGAGI (reference sequence). Between the trimmed V and J ends, which lost 7 bases and 7 bases, there was a span of 17 bases. Written as DNA, the CDR3 is TGTGCCAGCACCACAGGGGACTCGTGGGAGCAGTACTTC. Translation: CASTTGDSWEQYF.

The rearrangement uses TRBV27 and TRBJ1-5; D might be TRBD1 (5 bases). Trimming cost V 2 bases and J 6 bases, with 14 bases left between them. This CDR3 contains 15 residues. Germline values: CDR1 MNHEY, CDR2 SMNVEV (reference sequence). CDR3 coding DNA: TGTGCCAGCAGTTTAGGGCTGGGGGGTCTTCAGCCCCAGCATTTT. This translates into CASSLGLGGLQPQHF.

This rearrangement joins TRBV6-5 to TRBJ2-1, with 8 bases matching TRBD2. The CDR3 has 15 residues. Losses at the gene ends were 6 bases for V and 3 bases for J; bases not matched to a gene: 7. Looked up from germline, CDR1 is MNHEY and CDR2 is SVGAGI. Here the CDR3 DNA reads TGTGCCAGCAGGAGTAGCGGGGAGATCTACAATGAGCAGTTCTTC. Residues: CASRSSGEIYNEQFF.

This chain links TRBV5-1 with TRBJ1-6, with D maybe TRBD1 (5 bases). Per the germline V gene, CDR1 is SGHRS and CDR2 is YFSETQ. The CDR3 runs to 15 residues. Trimming removed 4 bases at V and 9 bases at J, with 17 bases between. The DNA for the CDR3 is TGCGCCAGCAGCCCAGGGACGGCCGGGGGTTCACCCCTCCACTTT. It encodes CASSPGTAGGSPLHF.

This chain connects TRBV27 to TRBJ1-1; D call uncertain. Germline loops: CDR1 MNHEY, CDR2 SMNVEV (reference sequence). The CDR3 has 16 amino acids. The V end was cut by 0 bases, the J end by 3 bases, with 14 bases between. CDR3: CASSLSPAGRDTEAFF. Written as DNA, the CDR3 is TGTGCCAGCAGTTTATCGCCCGCCGGGAGGGACACTGAAGCTTTCTTT.

V usage is TRBV28 and J usage is TRBJ1-4; tentatively, D is TRBD1 (6 bases). The length of the CDR3 is 18 residues. Trimming left V 6 bases short and J 6 bases short, with 26 bases between. Germline V gene lookup returns CDR1 MDHEN and CDR2 SYDVKM. The CDR3 DNA sequence: TGTGCCAGCAGACGAACGCCCAAACAGGGAGGGGAAGATGAAAAACTGTTTTTT. It codes for CASRRTPKQGGEDEKLFF.

This chain links TRBV9 with TRBJ2-3; 11 nucleotides align to TRBD1. V gave up 2 bases and J gave up 3 bases; unmatched junction bases: 2. Germline V gene lookup returns CDR1 SGDLS and CDR2 YYNGEE. The CDR3 covers 15 residues. The CDR3 sequence is CASSVGQGGTDTQYF. The CDR3 DNA sequence: TGTGCCAGCAGCGTGGGACAGGGGGGGACAGATACGCAGTATTTT.